The 17 T cell receptor beta chains reported below all come from one sample, sequenced in a study of cytomegalovirus exposure and HLA in healthy donors. The PCR used 60 Vbeta and 13 Jbeta primers. The data were produced by immunoSEQ multiplex PCR, yet TCRdb's version contains in-frame clones alone and is incomplete. The data show more than 65,000 clones, and the top ten clones hold roughly 2.8%. The sequenced material came from PBMCs. All receptors derive from a middle-aged man in good health and CMV-seronegative.

The chain combines TRBV5-4 with TRBJ2-1; 8 bases agree with TRBD2. This CDR3 has 14 amino acids. Germline V gives CDR1 SGHNT, CDR2 YYREEE (reference sequence). Unmatched junction bases numbered 7, after V lost 4 bases and J lost 7 bases. The CDR3 is CASSPGGPPNEQFF. CDR3 sequence (DNA): TGTGCCAGCAGCCCGGGAGGGCCTCCGAATGAGCAGTTCTTC.

The chain combines TRBV30 with TRBJ1-3; no definite D call. Germline V lookup: CDR1 GTSNPN, CDR2 SVGIG (reference sequence). Trimming took 8 bases from V and 0 from J, leaving 11 bases between them. This CDR3 region has 13 residues. The CDR3 loop reads CALERYSGNTIYF. The CDR3 DNA follows: TGTGCCCTGGAGAGGTACTCTGGAAACACCATATATTTT.

The chain is built from TRBV6-1 and TRBJ1-5; D uncertain. The CDR3 loop spans 14 amino acids. Germline values: CDR1 MNHNS, CDR2 SASEGT. V lost 4 bases to trimming and J lost 3 bases, with 10 bases between them. Here the CDR3 reads CASSVGIFNQPQHF. The CDR3 bases are TGTGCCAGCAGTGTCGGGATCTTCAATCAGCCCCAGCATTTT.

The chain uses TRBV12-5 and TRBJ2-1, with D tentatively TRBD2 (6 bases). In germline, CDR1 is LGHNT, CDR2 FRNRAP. V gave up 1 base and J gave up 2 bases, with 9 bases separating them. The CDR3 is made up of 15 amino acids. The CDR3 DNA follows: TGTGCTAGTGGTTTGGGGGCGGGGACCTACAATGAGCAGTTCTTC. This sequence encodes CASGLGAGTYNEQFF.

V usage is TRBV28 and J usage is TRBJ1-2, with a possible D match to TRBD1 (6 bases). V dropped 7 bases and J dropped 6 bases, with 15 bases sitting between them. The CDR3 length is 13 residues. In germline, CDR1 is MDHEN, CDR2 SYDVKM. As DNA, the CDR3 is TGTGCCAGCACCTTGGGAGGGGGTGATGGCTACACCTTC. Amino acids: CASTLGGGDGYTF.

The gene calls are TRBV6-5 and TRBJ2-7; 10 nucleotides match TRBD1. V was pared by 4 bases and J by 6 bases, with 9 bases of the junction left unmatched. From germline, CDR1 is MNHEY and CDR2 SVGAGI. The CDR3 spans 15 residues. CDR3 region: CASSSWDRGFLEQYF. Here the CDR3 DNA reads TGTGCCAGCAGTTCCTGGGACAGGGGTTTCCTCGAGCAGTACTTC.

The CDR3 DNA is TGTGCCCCACCCCATCTAGCCCGGCTGAGGGAGCAGTACTTC. Protein product: CAPPHLARLREQYF. The V and J genes are TRBV30 and TRBJ2-5; possible D gene TRBD2, 5 bases. CDR3 length: 14 residues. Trimming left V 8 bases short and J 11 bases short, with 27 bases between. Germline values: CDR1 GTSNPN, CDR2 SVGIG (reference sequence).

V and J are TRBV21-1 and TRBJ2-7; the DNA was not used to check the table's D call, TRBD1. TRBV21-1 is deemed a pseudogene. The CDR3 contains 17 residues. In DNA form, the CDR3 reads TGTGCCAGCAGCAAGGTGACGGGACACTTCACCTCCTACGAGCAGTACTTC. Amino acid sequence: CASSKVTGHFTSYEQYF.

The chain has TRBV1 and TRBJ2-7; the tabulated D call, TRBD2, remains unverified against the DNA. TRBV1 is listed as a pseudogene. This CDR3 is 15 amino acids long. The CDR3 DNA sequence: TGCACCAGCAGCCAAGATGGGAGTCTGTACTACGAGCAGTACTTC. Its protein product is CTSSQDGSLYYEQYF.

The rearrangement links TRBV5-1 to TRBJ2-5, with 9 bases identical to TRBD2. The CDR3 runs to 16 residues. Germline V gene sequence: CDR1 SGHRS, CDR2 YFSETQ. V shed 0 bases, J shed 5 bases, and the junction held 8 bases outside the gene matches. CDR3 in DNA: TGCGCCAGCAGCTTGGGTGATAGCGGGGGTAGGGAGACCCAGTACTTC. It is translated as CASSLGDSGGRETQYF.

The chain uses TRBV9 and TRBJ1-2; a possible D gene is TRBD1 (5 bases). This CDR3 is built from 14 residues. V lost 3 bases and J 4 bases, leaving 13 bases between the germline ends. Germline CDR1 and CDR2: SGDLS and YYNGEE. CDR3 sequence reads: CASSGKGLIYGYTF. The CDR3 region has the DNA TGTGCCAGCAGCGGCAAGGGGCTGATCTATGGCTACACCTTC.

The chain couples TRBV18 to TRBJ2-1, with TRBD2 matching 8 bases. The trim removed 4 bases at V and 7 bases at J, leaving 15 bases unmatched. CDR1 and CDR2 from the germline V gene are KGHSH and LQKENI. The CDR3 covers 17 residues. CDR3 in DNA: TGTGCCAGCTCACAGATGGTCCCCGGGGGGGCTCGGAATGAGCAGTTCTTC. Protein sequence: CASSQMVPGGARNEQFF.

The CDR3 DNA reads as TGTGCCAGCAGTTACCAGGGACTCAATCAGCCCCAGCATTTT. Protein: CASSYQGLNQPQHF. The gene calls are TRBV6-5 and TRBJ1-5, with D possibly matching TRBD1 (5 bases). CDR3 length equals 14 residues. Trimming pared 2 bases from V and 3 bases from J, leaving 8 bases between. Germline V gene data show CDR1 as MNHEY and CDR2 as SVGAGI.

The chain links TRBV5-1 to TRBJ2-3, with no clear D. Germline V gene sequence: CDR1 SGHRS, CDR2 YFSETQ. CDR3 size: 16 residues. V lost 2 bases and J lost 0, with 13 bases in between. This CDR3 reads CASSLGRQTSTDTQYF. The CDR3 DNA reads as TGCGCCAGCAGCTTAGGAAGACAAACGAGCACAGATACGCAGTATTTT.

The J gene is TRBJ1-2, the V gene TRBV28; the match to TRBD1 covers 9 bases. The J segment lost 5 bases and the V segment lost 5 bases, leaving 12 bases of the junction unmatched. The germline V gene encodes CDR1 MDHEN and CDR2 SYDVKM. The CDR3 has 16 amino acids. The CDR3 loop is CASSPDRDRDNYGYTF. The DNA of the CDR3 is TGTGCCAGCAGTCCAGACCGGGACAGGGATAATTATGGCTACACCTTC.

The chain carries TRBV28 and TRBJ1-6; D possibly corresponds to TRBD1 (5 bases). The germline gives CDR1 MDHEN, CDR2 SYDVKM. Between the trimmed V and J ends, which lost 5 bases and 7 bases, there was a span of 15 bases. The CDR3 is 15 amino acids. CDR3 DNA sequence: TGTGCCAGCAGTCGCGTCCAGGGCTCAAATTCACCCCTCCACTTT. It translates to CASSRVQGSNSPLHF.

This chain uses TRBV19 with TRBJ1-6; 8 bases agree with TRBD1. V was clipped by 6 bases and J by 7 bases; unmatched bases: 2. Germline V gives CDR1 LNHDA, CDR2 SQIVND (reference sequence). This CDR3 region has 13 residues. The CDR3 here is CASSGQGNSPLHF. As DNA, the CDR3 is TGTGCCAGTAGCGGACAGGGCAATTCACCCCTCCACTTT.